The clone carrying this T cell receptor (beta chain) was observed a single time. The germline V gene encodes CDR1 WSHSY and CDR2 SAAADI. CDR3 length: 14 residues. Trimming cost V 7 bases and J 4 bases, with 16 bases left between them. Per the original methods: Using reference gene primer amplification, nucleated cell counts were estimated. Data came from immunoSEQ multiplex PCR; TCRdb stores just in-frame clones and leaves some out. V, J and clone size are taken as reported in that table, and D and trimming were inferred from the DNA itself. The sample shows about 82,000 clones, around four fifths of them seen only once. The sample belongs to a study of blood T cell repertoires in COVID-19. Study at large: The United States, Italy and Spain were the sources of the acute and convalescent COVID-19 samples.

The TCR originated in a man at least 80 years old with active or convalescent COVID-19. Sequencing was done on a sample of peripheral blood. The gene calls are TRBV10-2 and TRBJ1-1; D is possibly TRBD1 (6 bases). The CDR3 region has the DNA TGCGCCAGCATTAACAGGGCGGAGAGCACTGAAGCTTTCTTT. Protein: CASINRAESTEAFF.